This T cell receptor beta chain came from a study of T cells in localized non-small cell lung cancer. Findings of the study overall: A median of about 60 of the top 100 tumor clones appeared in adjacent lung, which was paired and uninvolved. Maximal T cell clonality occurred in uninvolved adjacent lung, with tumor ranking below it.

The CDR3 runs 14 residues. V gave up 4 bases and J gave up 3 bases; unmatched junction bases: 2. The germline V gene encodes CDR1 SEHNR and CDR2 FQNEAQ (reference sequence). As to this clone: Its antigen remains unidentified.

Here immunoSEQ multiplex PCR was the method, and the copy in TCRdb shows in-frame clones only, minus some. The sample holds approximately 64,000 clones, 85% to 90% seen once. This sequence originates from a woman aged 35-70 years with stage I lung adenocarcinoma. The chain employs TRBV7-9 and TRBJ2-7; 11 nucleotides agree with TRBD1. The starting material was peripheral blood, obtained before any cancer treatment. The CDR3 DNA reads TGTGCCAGCAGCTCCGGGACAGGGGGCTACGAGCAGTACTTC. Its translation: CASSSGTGGYEQYF.